This T cell receptor beta chain was observed in a study of identifying expanded T cells in peripheral blood. Study outcomes and limitations: Approximately two-week clone count variance significantly increased as total template count grew.

Worth noting for this clone: What it binds is not known.

Measured with immunoSEQ multiplex PCR; TCRdb has only the in-frame clones, and not every one. The sample lists 130,000 or so clones; 75% to 90% were seen once. Per the germline V gene, CDR1 is MNHEY and CDR2 is SMNVEV (reference sequence). There are 16 residues in the CDR3. V was cut by 2 bases and J by 3 bases, with 16 bases left in between. Sequencing was performed on blood. The chain is built from TRBV27 and TRBJ1-1, with no clear D. The sequence was obtained from a person aged 18-69 years in good health. This CDR3 is CASSLRAVIKDTEAFF. CDR3 nucleotide sequence: TGTGCCAGCAGTTTACGGGCCGTCATAAAGGACACTGAAGCTTTCTTT.